The 26 T cell receptor beta chains below come from one sample, sequenced in a study of beta chain features in type 1 diabetes. Every isolated RNA sample was fully reverse transcribed, so sequencing captured expressed TCRB transcripts. Repertoires were generated with immunoSEQ multiplex PCR, while TCRdb's copy carries only in-frame clones and drops some. The sample yields some 410,000 clones, around 14% seen once. Sequencing was carried out using naive CD4+ T cells from blood. The receptor source for this set is a young man in good health.

The rearrangement uses TRBV27 and TRBJ2-3; D is unresolved. The V end was cut by 4 bases, the J end by 1 base, with 18 bases between. The CDR3 totals 17 residues. The V gene's germline CDR1 is MNHEY and CDR2 SMNVEV (reference sequence). In DNA, the CDR3 is TGTGCCAGCAGTTACAAGACTCCTCGGCTAGGCACAGATACGCAGTATTTT. This gives the protein CASSYKTPRLGTDTQYF.

DNA of the CDR3: TGTGCCAGCAGTTTATCGAGAGGAACCTATGGCTACACCTTC. Amino acids: CASSLSRGTYGYTF. The chain combines TRBV27 with TRBJ1-2; D gene uncertain. This CDR3 spans 14 amino acids. From germline, CDR1 is MNHEY and CDR2 SMNVEV (reference sequence). The V end lost 0 bases, the J end lost 4 bases, and 9 bases lay between the germline ends.

This clone was counted between two and nine times. The chain uses TRBV4-2 and TRBJ1-2; D remains ambiguous. From germline, CDR1 is LGHNA and CDR2 YNFKEQ. The V end was cut by 1 base, the J end by 5 bases, with 14 bases between. The CDR3 is 15 amino acids. CDR3 sequence reads: CASSQVATAGYGYTF. CDR3 nucleotides: TGTGCCAGCAGCCAAGTGGCGACCGCGGGGTATGGCTACACCTTC.

In its sample, this clone was seen a few times. This chain uses TRBV5-1 with TRBJ2-2; 7 bases are shared with TRBD1. V shed 3 bases, J shed 4 bases, and the junction held 6 bases outside the gene matches. The CDR3 runs to 15 residues. The germline V gene has CDR1 SGHRS and CDR2 YFSETQ. The CDR3 nucleotides read TGCGCCAGCAGCTCAGACAGGGTCTCCACCGGGGAGCTGTTTTTT. Translation: CASSSDRVSTGELFF.

This clone came up a few times. The chain joins TRBV10-3 to TRBJ1-2, with 9 positions matching TRBD1. There are 13 residues in the CDR3. V was clipped by 7 bases and J by 6 bases; unmatched bases: 6. Per the germline V gene, CDR1 is ENHRY and CDR2 is SYGVKD. The CDR3 DNA reads as TGTGCCATCATCTCGGACAGGGGTGATGGCTACACCTTC. This translates into CAIISDRGDGYTF.

The rearrangement uses TRBV5-6 and TRBJ2-2; D possibly corresponds to TRBD1 (5 bases). CDR3 size: 16 residues. Trimming removed 0 bases from V and 5 bases from J, with 14 bases in between. Germline V gene data show CDR1 as SGHDT and CDR2 as YYEEEE. Here the CDR3 reads CASSLVAGLRTGELFF. The CDR3 DNA follows: TGTGCCAGCAGCTTGGTGGCAGGGTTGAGGACCGGGGAGCTGTTTTTT.

The chain's CDR3 is CASSPTGRADTQYF. DNA for the CDR3: TGCGCCAGCAGCCCCACAGGACGGGCAGATACGCAGTATTTT. The J gene is TRBJ2-3, the V gene TRBV4-3; the D gene is possibly TRBD1 (5 bases). CDR3 size: 14 residues. Germline V gives CDR1 LGHNA, CDR2 YSLEER. Between the trimmed V and J ends, which lost 4 bases and 4 bases, there was a span of 12 bases.

V is TRBV4-1 and J is TRBJ2-1; either TRBD1 or TRBD2 may fit D (5 bases each). This CDR3 contains 16 residues. Germline lookup yields CDR1 MGHRA and CDR2 YSYEKL. The ends were cut back, 4 bases at V and 0 bases at J, with 13 bases in the middle. This chain's CDR3 is CASSPGGRRSYNEQFF. The CDR3 DNA follows: TGCGCCAGCAGCCCTGGGGGACGGCGCTCCTACAATGAGCAGTTCTTC.

This clone was seen a handful of times. The chain carries TRBV18 and TRBJ2-7; maybe TRBD1 (5 bases). Germline CDR1 reads KGHSH; CDR2 reads LQKENI. V was pared by 3 bases and J by 6 bases, with 15 bases between. The CDR3 is 14 amino acids. CDR3 bases: TGTGCCAGCTCACCTATTGGCCCCAGGGTCGAGCAGTACTTC. As protein: CASSPIGPRVEQYF.

In this sample, this clone turned up a few times. This CDR3 is CAWSGLSGQPQHF. The CDR3 DNA is TGTGCCTGGAGTGGCCTGTCGGGTCAGCCCCAGCATTTT. V usage is TRBV30 and J usage is TRBJ1-5, with D unclear. V lost 1 base, J lost 6 bases, and 10 bases lay in between. Germline CDR1 reads GTSNPN; CDR2 reads SVGIG (reference sequence). The CDR3 has 13 amino acids.

This clone was counted a few times. The chain employs TRBV7-2 and TRBJ2-7; TRBD2 might be the D (7 bases). The V gene lost 1 base and the J gene lost 5 bases, with 12 bases spanning the gap. The CDR3 has 14 residues. Germline V CDR1 and CDR2: SGHTA, FQGNSA. The CDR3 bases are TGTGCCAGCAGCTTAGGTGGGGGGGCCCACGAGCAGTACTTC. Translating gives CASSLGGGAHEQYF.

The V and J genes are TRBV7-2 and TRBJ2-7; TRBD2 aligns across 11 bases. Germline values: CDR1 SGHTA, CDR2 FQGNSA. Trimming removed 7 bases from V and 0 bases from J; junction bases left unmatched: 8. The CDR3 has 16 residues. The CDR3 DNA sequence: TGTGCCAGCACCCTGACTAGCGGGGACTTCTCCTACGAGCAGTACTTC. Translation: CASTLTSGDFSYEQYF.

This clone turned up a few times. CDR3 in DNA: TGTGCCACCAGCAATCAGGGGTGGCGGGAGAGGCCATCCTACAATGAGCAGTTCTTC. Translation: CATSNQGWRERPSYNEQFF. The V call is TRBV15, the J call TRBJ2-1; maybe TRBD2 (7 bases). CDR1 is LNHNV and CDR2 is YYDKDF in the germline V gene (reference sequence). V dropped 4 bases and J dropped 1 base, with 23 bases sitting between them. The CDR3 has 19 residues.

CDR3 nucleotides: TGCGCCAGCAGCCAAGAGACCGCCCGTAACACTGAAGCTTTCTTT. This gives the protein CASSQETARNTEAFF. The rearrangement links TRBV4-3 to TRBJ1-1; D is unresolved. V lost 0 bases to trimming and J lost 2 bases, with 10 bases between them. The germline gives CDR1 LGHNA, CDR2 YSLEER. The length of the CDR3 is 15 residues.

This clone appeared many times. The chain has TRBV29-1 and TRBJ2-5; D is undetermined. CDR1 SQVTM and CDR2 ANQGSEA come from the germline V gene. Trimming cost V 5 bases and J 4 bases, with 14 bases left between them. This CDR3 has 13 residues. The CDR3 here is CSVSPGSGETQYF. Written as DNA, the CDR3 is TGCAGCGTTTCGCCCGGGTCAGGAGAGACCCAGTACTTC. Complete variable domain (other parts from reference TRBV29-1 and TRBJ2-5): SAVISQKPSRDICQRGTSLTIQCQVDSQVTMMFWYRQQPGQSLTLIATANQGSEATYESGFVIDKFPISRPNLTFSTLTVSNMSPEDSSIYLCSVSPGSGETQYFGPGTRLLVL.

This clone was seen only once. This chain connects TRBV29-1 to TRBJ1-2, with D possibly matching TRBD1 (5 bases). CDR3 length: 13 residues. Deletions cut 8 bases from V and 1 base from J, with 14 bases between. CDR1 is SQVTM and CDR2 is ANQGSEA in the germline V gene. The CDR3 sequence: CSTDKVSNYGYTF. CDR3 DNA: TGCAGCACGGACAAAGTCAGTAACTATGGCTACACCTTC.

The chain employs TRBV7-3 and TRBJ1-1; 7 bases map to TRBD1. CDR1 and CDR2 from the germline V gene are SGHTA and FQGTGA. Germline trimming cut 1 base from V and 7 bases from J; bases unmatched to any gene: 6. The CDR3 runs 14 residues. In DNA form, the CDR3 reads TGTGCCAGCAGCTTAAATGGACAGGACAGTGAAGCTTTCTTT. This codes for CASSLNGQDSEAFF. Based on the CDR3 plus reference TRBV7-3 and TRBJ1-1, the full variable domain is GAGVSQTPSNKVTEKGKYVELRCDPISGHTALYWYRQSLGQGPEFLIYFQGTGAADDSGLPNDRFFAVRPEGSVSTLKIQRTERGDSAVYLCASSLNGQDSEAFFGQGTRLTVV.

The rearrangement joins TRBV30 to TRBJ2-3; D gene uncertain. Trimming removed 5 bases at V and 4 bases at J, with 10 bases between. CDR3 size: 12 residues. Germline V lookup: CDR1 GTSNPN, CDR2 SVGIG (reference sequence). CDR3 in amino acids: CAWSLGPDTQYF. CDR3 DNA sequence: TGTGCCTGGTCGTTGGGCCCAGATACGCAGTATTTT.

V is TRBV27 and J is TRBJ2-2; D is uncertain. V was shortened by 4 bases and J by 2 bases, with 11 bases between the two germline ends. CDR3 length equals 15 residues. The germline CDR1 and CDR2 sequences are MNHEY and SMNVEV (reference sequence). The CDR3 DNA reads as TGTGCCAGCAGTTCCCGCCCCCGAAACACCGGGGAGCTGTTTTTT. Its protein is CASSSRPRNTGELFF.

Regarding this clone: The same CDR3 is also encoded by other DNA sequences in this sample. V is TRBV25-1 and J is TRBJ1-3; unclear D gene. In germline, CDR1 is MGHDK, CDR2 SYGVNS. The CDR3 is 14 residues long. V dropped 0 bases and J dropped 1 base, with 4 bases sitting between them. This CDR3 is CASSEYASGNTIYF. CDR3 DNA: TGTGCCAGCAGTGAATATGCATCTGGAAACACCATATATTTT.

In its sample, this clone was seen a few times. V and J are TRBV20-1 and TRBJ1-1; no definite D call. This CDR3 contains 11 residues. CDR1 and CDR2 from the germline V gene are DFQATT and SNEGSKA (reference sequence). V lost 6 bases and J lost 8, with 13 bases in between. This CDR3 is CSAWARVEAFF. The CDR3 region has the DNA TGCAGTGCCTGGGCCAGAGTCGAAGCTTTCTTT.

The V call is TRBV2, the J call TRBJ2-3; D gene unclear. The V gene's germline CDR1 is SNHLY and CDR2 FYNNEI. CDR3 length: 13 amino acids. Trimming shortened V by 11 bases and J by 2 bases, and 14 bases separated the two germline ends. CDR3 nucleotides: TGTGCCTTATCTAGGCGTGCCACAGATACGCAGTATTTT. This encodes CALSRRATDTQYF.

The V and J genes are TRBV5-6 and TRBJ2-1, with TRBD2 matching over 10 bases. The CDR3 contains 14 residues. The V and J ends lost 4 bases and 8 bases, in that order; junction bases with no gene match: 6. CDR1 SGHDT and CDR2 YYEEEE come from the germline V gene. CDR3 nucleotides: TGTGCCAGCAGCACTAGCGGGAAGATGTATGAGCAGTTCTTC. Protein product: CASSTSGKMYEQFF.

DNA of the CDR3: TGTGCCAGTCGACTAGCGGGAGTTCCCTACAATGAGCAGTTCTTC. Translation gives CASRLAGVPYNEQFF. The chain carries TRBV19 and TRBJ2-1; 12 bases are shared with TRBD2. V lost 8 bases and J lost 2; bases outside the gene matches: 4. The CDR3 runs to 15 residues. Germline V gene lookup returns CDR1 LNHDA and CDR2 SQIVND (reference sequence).

The gene calls are TRBV25-1 and TRBJ2-6; D gene unclear. Trimming left V 4 bases short and J 0 bases short, with 1 base between. Germline V gene lookup returns CDR1 MGHDK and CDR2 SYGVNS. The CDR3 contains 13 residues. Here the CDR3 reads CASSASGANVLTF. CDR3 DNA: TGTGCCAGCAGTGCCTCTGGGGCCAACGTCCTGACTTTC.

In its sample, this clone was seen a few times. The chain links TRBV5-1 to TRBJ2-1; a possible D gene is TRBD1 (5 bases). V dropped 1 base and J dropped 4 bases, with 12 bases sitting between them. The CDR3 contains 15 residues. Germline V lookup: CDR1 SGHRS, CDR2 YFSETQ. In DNA form, the CDR3 reads TGCGCCAGCAGCTTGAGACAGACTTCTTACAATGAGCAGTTCTTC. Translating it yields CASSLRQTSYNEQFF.